This TCR beta chain was observed in a study of blood T cell repertoires in COVID-19. Turning to the study itself: Spain, Italy and the United States supplied samples that represented acute and convalescent COVID-19. PBMCs, B-cell-depleted T cells, or T cells were the source of the cDNA or gDNA that made up the material.

Per the original methods: The authors estimated nucleated cell counts from reference gene primer amplification. The data were produced by immunoSEQ multiplex PCR, yet TCRdb's version contains in-frame clones alone and is incomplete. D and trimming were read from the DNA, whereas the V and J calls and clone size are those reported in that table. Here the sample spans about 200,000 clones, 85% to 90% being singletons. In its sample, this clone was seen once. This CDR3 is 17 amino acids long. From germline, CDR1 is KGHDR and CDR2 SFDVKD. V lost 0 bases and J lost 3; bases outside the gene matches: 6. The specimen sequenced was peripheral blood. The sequence came from a man older than 75 with acute or convalescent COVID-19. The chain carries TRBV24-1 and TRBJ2-3; 9 positions match TRBD1. The CDR3 reads CATSDLPGTGPTDTQYF. As DNA, the CDR3 is TGTGCCACCAGTGATTTGCCTGGGACAGGGCCAACAGATACGCAGTATTTT.